This T cell receptor (beta chain) was retrieved from a study of T-cell memory formation after mild COVID-19 (dated by TCRdb to the early 2020s). Study-level background: Most TCR sequence clusters were specific to one of the two donors. In two donors, T-cell clones that expanded and contracted after mild COVID-19 were tracked by sequencing TCRalpha and TCRbeta repertoires over time. The cohort was made up of two young adult volunteers, one female and one male, who were previously healthy.

Ficoll-Paque density gradient centrifugation was used to isolate PBMCs. The instrument was an Illumina NovaSeq 6000. TCRalpha and TCRbeta cDNA libraries were built by 5'RACE with constant-segment primers, adding sample barcodes and unique molecular identifiers. RNA was extracted from every sample with Trizol reagent. Library amplification was performed in two PCR steps, and a second sample barcode and Illumina TruSeq adapters were introduced in the second step. The libraries were sequenced on an Illumina NovaSeq using 2 x 150 bp paired-end reads. On the authors' methods: Reads were demultiplexed and collapsed into UMI-guided consensus sequences with migec v1.2.7. Using mixcr v2.1.11, UMI consensuses were aligned to TRA and TRB V and J templates and then assembled into clonotypes. A clonotype was counted as expanded or contracted only when both edgeR and NoisET called the clonotype significant, with the noise models trained on biological replicates. For edgeR calls, the thresholds were a false discovery rate-adjusted p below 0.01 and a log2 fold-change of 1. PCA with hierarchical clustering of max-normalized trajectories of the 1000 most abundant clonotypes was used as exploratory dynamics analysis. Separately sequenced CD4+ and CD8+ repertoires were used to assign a CD4 or CD8 phenotype to each responding clone. TCRdb ran its own pipeline on the public reads, namely fastp trimming at Q25 and MiXCR clone calling, and kept in-frame beta chains. CDR3 protein sequences are deduplicated, and each keeps its most common genes and DNA. TCRdb's processing, not the study's, gives the V and J calls here. Within this sample are fewer than 700,000 distinct CDR3 sequences, with roughly a fifth of them counted one time only. The ten biggest clones cover 7% to 9% of the sample.

The CDR1 and CDR2 encoded by the germline V gene are SNHLY and FYNNEI. From its cysteine to its phenylalanine, the CDR3 spans 15 amino acids. Just CDR3 DNA is preserved here, 45 bases in frame from base 1. The junction shows trimming of 2 bases on V and 5 bases on J, plus 12 bases between the germline ends. The paper as a whole reports these results and caveats: The study covered only two mild cases, and larger cohorts including severe cases with pre-infection samples were considered necessary. Some responding clones were found in pre-infection memory, which suggests that pre-existing cross-reactive memory T cells took part in the SARS-CoV-2 response. Whether the second-wave clones peaking on day 37 were SARS-CoV-2 specific was not confirmed. Balanced CD4/CD8 phenotypes were observed for clones contracting from day 15 to 85, whereas a bias towards CD4+ was observed for a second wave of clones expanding from day 15 to 37. Contracting CD4+ clones turned up mainly in the CM and EM memory subsets, whereas EMRA was where CD8+ clones were enriched.

Comments on this clonotype: Its antigen is currently not known. No much larger clonotype is one base removed from it; base qualities were not supplied.

Recombination joined TRBV2 with TRBJ2-2; a tentative D match to TRBD1 spans 5 bases. Material: PBMCs or a T cell subset sorted from them (not recorded which). The sequence came from an adult woman who had mild COVID-19 (a few samples of this study predate the infection). The sample titles of this study are shuffled in the database, so cell type and time point are left out; the donor was told from shared clones. The CDR3 here reads CASSESQGSTGELFF. The nucleotides are TGTGCCAGCAGTGAAAGTCAGGGAAGTACCGGGGAGCTGTTTTTT.